This T cell receptor (beta chain) was retrieved from a study of CD8+ T cells in alopecia areata. Across the study: Tofacitinib dosing lasted 6 to 18 months, which was then followed by 6 months off drug. Study-level findings and limits: It was observed that many expanded lesional clones persisted in scalp and blood during tofacitinib.

In regard to this clone: The antigen is not known.

The sample's treatment: oral pan-JAK inhibitor, 5-10 mg twice daily. Both CD4+ and CD8+ T cells were separated by sorting PBMCs. Sequencing relied on a cDNA template that was reverse transcribed from extracted RNA. Data came from immunoSEQ multiplex PCR; TCRdb stores just in-frame clones and leaves some out. The data show about 150,000 clones, about 59% seen once. Losses at the gene ends were 5 bases for V and 5 bases for J; bases not matched to a gene: 11. Germline V lookup: CDR1 SGHAT, CDR2 FQNNGV. The CDR3 contains 16 residues. The clonotype comes from a human donor with alopecia areata. V usage is TRBV11-2 and J usage is TRBJ2-5; 10 bases align to TRBD2. Sequencing was performed on CD8+ T cells sorted from blood, taken at week 4, from a patient treated with tofacitinib. In nucleotides, the CDR3 is TGTGCCAGCAGCCTCCTTTTTGGGACTAGCGTCGAGACCCAGTACTTC. It specifies CASSLLFGTSVETQYF.